This passage covers 30 T cell receptor beta chains from one sample sequenced in a study of technical replicates of blood from several donors. Profiled with immunoSEQ multiplex PCR; TCRdb holds only in-frame clones, not every one. Seen here are tens of thousands of clones, just under 95% observed once, and the top ten hold over 0.2%. The sample taken for sequencing was T cells isolated from PBMCs. Source of these receptors: a human donor in good health.

The V and J genes are TRBV28 and TRBJ1-4; 9 nucleotides agree with TRBD1. CDR3 length: 20 amino acids. CDR1 is MDHEN, CDR2 SYDVKM, per germline. J was trimmed by 3 bases and V by 7 bases; bases with no gene match: 21. DNA for the CDR3: TGTGCCAGCACCCGACGCCAAATCCCATTCGGGACAGGGCCTAATGAAAAACTGTTTTTT. Its translation: CASTRRQIPFGTGPNEKLFF.

This chain connects TRBV6-5 to TRBJ1-4; D perhaps matches TRBD1 (5 bases). CDR3 length: 16 residues. V dropped 2 bases and J dropped 5 bases, with 15 bases sitting between them. CDR1 and CDR2 from the germline V gene are MNHEY and SVGAGI. The chain's CDR3 is CASSYRGRGANEKLFF. The CDR3 region has the DNA TGTGCCAGCAGTTACCGGGGGAGAGGTGCCAATGAAAAACTGTTTTTT.

The chain recombines TRBV7-6 with TRBJ1-1; D is perhaps TRBD1 (6 bases). Looked up from germline, CDR1 is SGHVS and CDR2 is FNYEAQ. With 4 bases removed from V and 0 bases from J, the gap between germline ends came to 9 bases. This CDR3 comprises 14 residues. The chain's CDR3 is CASSSDRMNTEAFF. CDR3 sequence (DNA): TGTGCCAGCAGCTCGGACAGAATGAACACTGAAGCTTTCTTT. Complete variable domain (other parts from reference TRBV7-6 and TRBJ1-1): GAGVSQSPRYKVTKRGQDVALRCDPISGHVSLYWYRQALGQGPEFLTYFNYEAQQDKSGLPNDRFSAERPEGSISTLTIQRTEQRDSAMYRCASSSDRMNTEAFFGQGTRLTVV.

The chain carries TRBV25-1 and TRBJ2-7; 10 nucleotides align to TRBD2. V lost 2 bases, J lost 3 bases, and 4 bases stayed unmatched. The V gene's germline CDR1 is MGHDK and CDR2 SYGVNS. CDR3 length: 15 residues. CDR3 sequence reads: CASSESGGVVYEQYF. In DNA, the CDR3 is TGTGCCAGCAGTGAAAGCGGGGGGGTCGTCTACGAGCAGTACTTC.

The V and J genes are TRBV5-5 and TRBJ2-1, with TRBD2 matching 10 bases. In germline, CDR1 is SGHKS, CDR2 YYEKEE (reference sequence). V shed 1 base and J 5 bases; nucleotides not matched to a gene: 3. The CDR3 contains 15 residues. This CDR3 is CASSLSTSGDNEQFF. The CDR3 DNA is TGTGCCAGCAGCTTGAGCACTAGCGGGGACAATGAGCAGTTCTTC.

The genes are TRBV29-1 and TRBJ2-7; no clear D. V was clipped by 7 bases and J by 3 bases, with 19 bases between them. This CDR3 has 14 residues. Per germline, CDR1 SQVTM and CDR2 ANQGSEA. CDR3 protein: CSARKVGQVYEQYF. The DNA of the CDR3 is TGCAGCGCCCGCAAGGTTGGTCAGGTCTACGAGCAGTACTTC.

The CDR3 bases are TGTGCCAGCAGTTATTATGACAGGGGGGTTCGGAACACTGAAGCTTTCTTT. Protein sequence: CASSYYDRGVRNTEAFF. The chain links TRBV6-9 to TRBJ1-1; 9 bases map to TRBD1. The germline V gene has CDR1 MNHGY and CDR2 SVAAGI. J gave up 1 base and V 1 base, and 7 bases lay outside the gene matches. The CDR3 runs 17 residues.

The chain couples TRBV7-9 to TRBJ1-3, with D uncertain. Germline CDR1 and CDR2: SEHNR and FQNEAQ (reference sequence). V lost 4 bases, J lost 8 bases, and 12 bases lay in between. The CDR3 has 13 amino acids. CDR3 sequence (DNA): TGTGCCAGCAGCTCCTACCCGTCATACACCATATATTTT. This codes for CASSSYPSYTIYF.

The V call is TRBV4-1, the J call TRBJ2-4; D might be TRBD2 (6 bases). Between the trimmed V and J ends, which lost 1 base and 7 bases, there was a span of 14 bases. The CDR3 runs 15 residues. The germline gives CDR1 MGHRA, CDR2 YSYEKL. CDR3 protein: CASSQGGGAGNIQYF. Here the CDR3 DNA reads TGCGCCAGCAGCCAAGGAGGCGGGGCTGGGAACATTCAGTACTTC.

For this clone: At one end the junction does not follow the germline gene, possibly because of a read error. V usage is TRBV6-6 and J usage is TRBJ2-3; 12 bases are shared with TRBD2. From germline, CDR1 is MNHNY and CDR2 SVGAGI (reference sequence). The CDR3 covers 13 residues. The CDR3 sequence is CASSLLWTSGARW. The CDR3 DNA reads TGTGCCAGCAGCCTACTTTGGACTAGCGGGGCCCGGTGG.

CDR3 in amino acids: CASSLGLAGYTDTQYF. The CDR3 DNA follows: TGCGCCAGCAGCTTGGGACTAGCGGGCTACACAGATACGCAGTATTTT. This rearrangement joins TRBV5-1 to TRBJ2-3, with 10 bases aligning to TRBD2. Germline V lookup: CDR1 SGHRS, CDR2 YFSETQ. J gave up 2 bases and V 0 bases, and 3 bases lay outside the gene matches. The CDR3 extends over 16 amino acids.

CDR3 DNA: TGTGCCAGCTCCCAAGGAGCAGGGGGCGGACAGACCCAGTACTTC. It codes for CASSQGAGGGQTQYF. The V gene is TRBV6-1, the J gene TRBJ2-5; 8 bases agree with TRBD1. This CDR3 spans 15 amino acids. Trimming at V came to 8 bases and at J to 6 bases, leaving 14 bases not matched to a gene. The germline V gene encodes CDR1 MNHNS and CDR2 SASEGT.

This clone was found once. The chain uses TRBV14 and TRBJ1-2, with TRBD1 matching 8 bases. V lost 0 bases and J lost 8; bases outside the gene matches: 5. This CDR3 has 14 residues. Germline V gene data show CDR1 as SGHDN and CDR2 as FVKESK. CDR3 region: CASSQDRGQGGYTF. The CDR3 DNA reads TGTGCCAGCAGCCAAGATCGCGGACAGGGCGGCTACACCTTC.

The chain uses TRBV29-1 and TRBJ1-3; 7 nucleotides line up with TRBD1. Germline trimming cut 7 bases from V and 0 bases from J; bases unmatched to any gene: 6. The CDR3 is made up of 14 amino acids. Germline V gene lookup returns CDR1 SQVTM and CDR2 ANQGSEA. CDR3 sequence (DNA): TGCAGCGGTGGGGACAGCATCTCTGGAAACACCATATATTTT. This gives the protein CSGGDSISGNTIYF.

The chain joins TRBV2 to TRBJ1-5, with 7 bases identical to TRBD1. Germline trimming cut 7 bases from V and 3 bases from J; bases unmatched to any gene: 9. The CDR3 has 15 amino acids. Per germline, CDR1 SNHLY and CDR2 FYNNEI. The CDR3 nucleotides are TGTGCCAGCACCATACAGGGGACCAACAATCAGCCCCAGCATTTT. This translates into CASTIQGTNNQPQHF.

V is TRBV4-1 and J is TRBJ2-3, with D maybe TRBD2 (6 bases). This CDR3 is 15 amino acids long. V lost 2 bases, J lost 0 bases, and 9 bases lay in between. Germline V CDR1 and CDR2: MGHRA, YSYEKL. The CDR3 DNA reads as TGCGCCAGCAGCCAATACAGCGGGAGCACAGATACGCAGTATTTT. Translating gives CASSQYSGSTDTQYF.

V and J are TRBV29-1 and TRBJ2-3; 10 bases are a match to TRBD1. Germline V lookup: CDR1 SQVTM, CDR2 ANQGSEA. This CDR3 is 13 amino acids long. The V and J ends lost 6 bases and 3 bases, in that order; junction bases with no gene match: 3. Here the CDR3 reads CSVAGQGTDTQYF. CDR3 in DNA: TGCAGCGTGGCGGGACAGGGGACAGATACGCAGTATTTT.

The chain couples TRBV25-1 to TRBJ2-3; tentatively, D is TRBD1 (5 bases). Trimming took off 2 bases at V and 0 bases at J, with 9 bases between the two ends. In germline, CDR1 is MGHDK, CDR2 SYGVNS. The CDR3 loop spans 15 amino acids. The chain's CDR3 is CASSEGAASTDTQYF. The DNA of the CDR3 is TGTGCCAGCAGTGAAGGGGCTGCTAGCACAGATACGCAGTATTTT.

This chain links TRBV7-8 with TRBJ2-6; D remains ambiguous. Trimming cost V 1 base and J 0 bases, with 7 bases left between them. The CDR3 covers 16 residues. Germline CDR1 is SGHVS and CDR2 is FQNEAQ. CDR3 nucleotide sequence: TGTGCCAGCAGCTTAGTATCCTTCTCTGGGGCCAACGTCCTGACTTTC. This translates into CASSLVSFSGANVLTF.

The rearrangement links TRBV27 to TRBJ2-3; tentative D call: TRBD2 (6 bases). Trimming shortened V by 5 bases and J by 3 bases, and 15 bases separated the two germline ends. This CDR3 spans 15 amino acids. The germline CDR1 and CDR2 sequences are MNHEY and SMNVEV (reference sequence). Here the CDR3 reads CASSPGTLRTDTQYF. Written as DNA, the CDR3 is TGTGCCAGCAGTCCCGGGACTCTAAGGACAGATACGCAGTATTTT.

The chain couples TRBV13 to TRBJ2-7, with D perhaps matching TRBD1 (6 bases). The CDR3 sequence is 16 residues long. Germline V gives CDR1 PRHDT, CDR2 FYEKMQ (reference sequence). The ends were cut back, 1 base at V and 5 bases at J, with 18 bases in the middle. The CDR3 reads CASSLVAGRGSNEQYF. The CDR3 bases are TGTGCCAGCAGCTTAGTCGCAGGCAGGGGTAGCAACGAGCAGTACTTC.

The rearrangement joins TRBV30 to TRBJ2-7; the match to TRBD1 covers 9 bases. The length of the CDR3 is 13 residues. The germline V gene encodes CDR1 GTSNPN and CDR2 SVGIG (reference sequence). After removal of 6 bases from V and 2 bases from J, the junction contained 5 bases not matched to a gene. This CDR3 reads CACLRDRAYEQYF. For the CDR3, the DNA is TGTGCCTGTCTCCGGGACAGGGCCTACGAGCAGTACTTC.

CDR3 sequence reads: CASSLIGQGGPYEQYF. CDR3 nucleotide sequence: TGTGCCAGCAGCTTAATAGGACAGGGAGGCCCCTACGAGCAGTACTTC. The J gene is TRBJ2-7, the V gene TRBV11-2; 8 bases map to TRBD1. The CDR3 contains 16 residues. CDR1 SGHAT and CDR2 FQNNGV come from the germline V gene. V lost 2 bases, J lost 2 bases, and 8 bases stayed unmatched.

The rearrangement links TRBV6-5 to TRBJ2-3; 9 nucleotides agree with TRBD1. Germline loops: CDR1 MNHEY, CDR2 SVGAGI. V lost 9 bases to trimming and J lost 3 bases; unmatched junction nucleotides: 10. This CDR3 region has 15 residues. Here the CDR3 DNA reads TGTGCCAGTGGAAAGACAGGGGGTGTAACAGATACGCAGTATTTT. It codes for CASGKTGGVTDTQYF.

J is TRBJ2-1 and V is TRBV5-1; 7 nucleotides match TRBD2. This CDR3 is 15 amino acids long. With 1 base clipped from V and 10 bases from J, the junction kept 11 bases outside the gene matches. Germline values: CDR1 SGHRS, CDR2 YFSETQ. The CDR3 DNA sequence: TGCGCCAGCAGCTTGAACGGGGGGTACGGAAGGGAGCAGTTCTTC. Protein: CASSLNGGYGREQFF.

This chain connects TRBV29-1 to TRBJ1-4; a weak D match, TRBD1 (5 bases). Germline loops: CDR1 SQVTM, CDR2 ANQGSEA. The CDR3 totals 14 residues. The germline V and J ends were trimmed by 5 bases and 7 bases, with 17 bases remaining between them. DNA of the CDR3: TGCAGCGTTTCCTCGAGACCCGACAGTGAAAAACTGTTTTTT. Protein product: CSVSSRPDSEKLFF.

A single count supports this clone. The V and J genes are TRBV4-2 and TRBJ2-1; D might be TRBD2 (6 bases). The CDR3 consists of 13 residues. V dropped 2 bases and J dropped 12 bases, with 14 bases sitting between them. Germline loops: CDR1 LGHNA, CDR2 YNFKEQ. The CDR3 DNA reads TGTGCCAGCAGCCAAAACGGCGGGATCAGGCAGTTCTTC. Translated, it gives CASSQNGGIRQFF.

This clone has a single count. The chain recombines TRBV13 with TRBJ1-2; TRBD1 aligns across 9 bases. This CDR3 has 15 amino acids. J lost 4 bases, V lost 5 bases, and 8 bases had no gene match. CDR1 PRHDT and CDR2 FYEKMQ come from the germline V gene (reference sequence). CDR3 DNA: TGTGCCAGCAGCGATTGGGGACAGGGTGGCTATGGCTACACCTTC. Protein: CASSDWGQGGYGYTF.

The V and J genes are TRBV2 and TRBJ1-3; 7 bases are a match to TRBD1. Per germline, CDR1 SNHLY and CDR2 FYNNEI. This CDR3 region has 14 residues. With 7 bases clipped from V and 2 bases from J, the junction kept 5 bases outside the gene matches. The CDR3 here is CASNLQGTGNTIYF. The CDR3 DNA is TGTGCCAGCAACTTACAGGGGACTGGAAACACCATATATTTT.

The V and J genes are TRBV10-1 and TRBJ2-1; 14 positions agree with TRBD2. Germline-derived CDR1 and CDR2 are WNHNN and SYGVQD (reference sequence). Trimming took 0 bases from V and 7 from J; bases not matched to a gene: 2. This CDR3 has 16 amino acids. This CDR3 is CASSESGLAGGNEQFF. CDR3 coding DNA: TGCGCCAGCAGTGAGTCTGGACTAGCGGGAGGAAATGAGCAGTTCTTC.